What follows describes a single T cell receptor (beta chain). Its antigen is not known. This record belongs to a study of T-cell memory formation after mild COVID-19. Overall study results and limits: Clones that shrank (day 15 to 85) were balanced CD4/CD8, whereas later expanders leaned CD4+. Of the contracting clones, CD4+ ones lay mainly in CM and EM, and CD8+ ones in EMRA.

Employing constant-segment primers, 5'RACE generated TCR alpha and TCR beta cDNA libraries bearing sample barcodes and UMIs. In TCRdb, the 5' RACE reads were re-called with MiXCR into one record per CDR3 protein. Among 250,000 to 400,000 distinct CDR3 sequences listed, roughly an eighth were seen once. Between the trimmed V and J ends, which lost 7 bases and 4 bases, there was a span of 19 bases. Germline CDR1 is SQVTM and CDR2 is ANQGSEA. The CDR3 runs 14 residues. The chain has TRBV29-1 and TRBJ1-1; D remains unclear. The sample comprised PBMCs or a T cell subset sorted from them (not recorded which). This receptor was taken from a man aged 18 to 30 who had mild COVID-19 (a few samples of this study predate the infection). Cell type and time point are not known. The chain's CDR3 is CSAKGPVYGTEAFF. CDR3 DNA sequence: TGCAGCGCCAAAGGCCCTGTTTACGGCACTGAAGCTTTCTTT.